One and the same sample provided the 19 T cell receptor beta chains below, sequenced in a study of blood T cell repertoires in COVID-19. Repertoires were generated with immunoSEQ multiplex PCR, while TCRdb's copy carries only in-frame clones and drops some. Counted here are approximately 210,000 clones, around four fifths occurring once; the ten biggest clones make up approximately 8%. Sequencing used peripheral blood. The receptors come from a woman aged 45-59 years with active or convalescent COVID-19.

The chain is built from TRBV28 and TRBJ1-3; TRBD1 is a possible D gene (6 bases). The CDR3 sequence is 17 residues long. V lost 10 bases, J lost 0 bases, and 22 bases lay in between. The germline CDR1 and CDR2 sequences are MDHEN and SYDVKM. CDR3 DNA sequence: TGTGCCACCCCCTACCCCAACAGGGCGCTCTCTGGAAACACCATATATTTT. Translation gives CATPYPNRALSGNTIYF.

The rearrangement joins TRBV11-2 to TRBJ1-4, with a possible D match to TRBD1 (6 bases). Per germline, CDR1 SGHAT and CDR2 FQNNGV. V shed 6 bases and J shed 8 bases, with 13 bases lying between them. This CDR3 is built from 13 residues. Written as DNA, the CDR3 is TGTGCCAGCAGAGCACAGGGAGACGAAAAACTGTTTTTT. Translated, it gives CASRAQGDEKLFF.

This clone has just a few counts. CDR3 bases: TGTGCCAGCAGAAAAAAGGGGGGGAGCAATCAGCCCCAGCATTTT. Amino acid sequence: CASRKKGGSNQPQHF. The rearrangement joins TRBV6-5 to TRBJ1-5; maybe TRBD1 (6 bases). The V and J ends lost 6 bases and 1 base respectively, with 13 bases between them. CDR1 is MNHEY and CDR2 is SVGAGI in the germline V gene. This CDR3 comprises 15 residues.

This clone was picked up a small number of times. The chain combines TRBV5-4 with TRBJ1-1; tentatively, D is TRBD1 (6 bases). This CDR3 contains 14 residues. V lost 1 base and J lost 5, with 12 bases in between. Germline V lookup: CDR1 SGHNT, CDR2 YYREEE (reference sequence). The CDR3 DNA reads TGTGCCAGCAGCTTGTCCCGGCAGGGGACTGAAGCTTTCTTT. The encoded protein is CASSLSRQGTEAFF.

The chain recombines TRBV2 with TRBJ2-6, with 8 bases matching TRBD1. J was trimmed by 2 bases and V by 7 bases; bases with no gene match: 7. The CDR3 extends over 16 amino acids. The germline V gene encodes CDR1 SNHLY and CDR2 FYNNEI. The CDR3 coding sequence is TGTGCCAGCAACGCAGACAGGGGTGCTGGGGCCAACGTCCTGACTTTC. It codes for CASNADRGAGANVLTF.

This clone was found a few times. V and J are TRBV5-1 and TRBJ2-7; 8 positions agree with TRBD2. The V gene end was trimmed by 0 bases and the J gene end by 3 bases; junction bases not matched to a gene: 5. The CDR3 extends over 15 amino acids. The germline CDR1 and CDR2 sequences are SGHRS and YFSETQ. In nucleotides, the CDR3 is TGCGCCAGCAGCTTGGAACTAGCGGCAGTCTACGAGCAGTACTTC. Translation gives CASSLELAAVYEQYF.

The V gene is TRBV4-1, the J gene TRBJ2-1; D not certain. Germline assignment: CDR1 MGHRA and CDR2 YSYEKL. The V end was cut by 4 bases, the J end by 5 bases, with 21 bases between. This CDR3 is 17 amino acids long. CDR3 DNA sequence: TGCGCCAGCAGCCCGTACCCGTGGGTTGAGGTTGACAATGAGCAGTTCTTC. Translation: CASSPYPWVEVDNEQFF.

The chain recombines TRBV2 with TRBJ1-6; TRBD1 matches at 9 bases. The CDR3 length is 16 residues. With 4 bases clipped from V and 2 bases from J, the junction kept 3 bases outside the gene matches. The germline V gene has CDR1 SNHLY and CDR2 FYNNEI. The CDR3 here is CASSARQGAYNSPLHF. The CDR3 DNA reads as TGTGCCAGCAGTGCCCGACAGGGGGCCTATAATTCACCCCTCCACTTT.

This clone was counted only a few times. V gene TRBV19 combines with J gene TRBJ1-5; no firm D call. Per the germline V gene, CDR1 is LNHDA and CDR2 is SQIVND (reference sequence). This CDR3 has 13 amino acids. V lost 7 bases, J lost 7 bases, and 14 bases lay in between. The DNA for the CDR3 is TGTGCCAGTAATCACCAGTCGGGGCAGCCCCAGCATTTT. It encodes CASNHQSGQPQHF.

The V call is TRBV18, the J call TRBJ1-3; D may be TRBD1 (5 bases). V was trimmed by 2 bases and J by 8 bases, leaving 13 bases between them. Germline V gene data show CDR1 as KGHSH and CDR2 as LQKENI. The CDR3 runs to 14 residues. The CDR3 nucleotides read TGTGCCAGCTCACCAAAGGCGACGGGGGACACCATATATTTT. Residues: CASSPKATGDTIYF.

The chain recombines TRBV29-1 with TRBJ2-1; TRBD1 matches 8 bases. V lost 4 bases to trimming and J lost 3 bases; unmatched junction nucleotides: 5. CDR3 size: 14 residues. Germline V gene sequence: CDR1 SQVTM, CDR2 ANQGSEA. CDR3 in DNA: TGCAGCGTTGGGGCAGGGGGCCTCTACAATGAGCAGTTCTTC. It specifies CSVGAGGLYNEQFF.

This CDR3 reads CASSERKGAVSQPQHF. Here the CDR3 DNA reads TGTGCCAGCAGTGAAAGGAAGGGGGCAGTTAGTCAGCCCCAGCATTTT. The V and J genes are TRBV2 and TRBJ1-5; TRBD1 agrees at 7 bases. The CDR3 is made up of 16 amino acids. In germline, CDR1 is SNHLY, CDR2 FYNNEI. V shed 2 bases and J 6 bases; nucleotides not matched to a gene: 10.

This clone was seen only once. The genes are TRBV4-1 and TRBJ2-1; D perhaps matches TRBD2 (5 bases). CDR1 MGHRA and CDR2 YSYEKL come from the germline V gene. V shed 2 bases and J shed 9 bases, with 14 bases lying between them. The CDR3 spans 14 residues. For the CDR3, the DNA is TGCGCCAGCAGCCAACCTACTAGTTCCCCTGAGCAGTTCTTC. Translation: CASSQPTSSPEQFF.

The chain joins TRBV18 to TRBJ1-3; D possibly corresponds to TRBD1 (5 bases). The CDR3 sequence is 15 residues long. The ends were cut back, 3 bases at V and 2 bases at J, with 11 bases in the middle. CDR1 KGHSH and CDR2 LQKENI come from the germline V gene. For the CDR3, the DNA is TGTGCCAGCTCACCGCAGGGTTCTCCTGGAAACACCATATATTTT. Amino acid sequence: CASSPQGSPGNTIYF.

The chain carries TRBV7-9 and TRBJ1-6; 8 positions match TRBD1. V was clipped by 3 bases and J by 10 bases; unmatched bases: 8. Germline V gene data show CDR1 as SEHNR and CDR2 as FQNEAQ (reference sequence). The CDR3 runs 15 residues. The CDR3, as DNA: TGTGCCAGCAGCTTCGGGCAGGGGGCTTTCTCACCCCTCCACTTT. Amino acid sequence: CASSFGQGAFSPLHF.

CDR3 amino acids: CASLADSYEQYF. CDR3 in DNA: TGTGCCAGCTTAGCAGACTCCTACGAGCAGTACTTC. The chain has TRBV2 and TRBJ2-7; D not resolved. Germline lookup yields CDR1 SNHLY and CDR2 FYNNEI. V was shortened by 8 bases and J by 0 bases, with 8 bases between the two germline ends. The CDR3 is 12 amino acids.

This clone was detected many times. As DNA, the CDR3 is TGTGCCAGCAGCTTAGAGGTGGAGTCCTACGAGCAGTACTTC. It specifies CASSLEVESYEQYF. This chain uses TRBV7-9 with TRBJ2-7; D not resolved. The length of the CDR3 is 14 residues. Germline V gene sequence: CDR1 SEHNR, CDR2 FQNEAQ (reference sequence). Trimming left V 1 base short and J 1 base short, with 8 bases between.

The DNA for the CDR3 is TGTGCCAGTGGGGAGCGCATGAACACTGAAGCTTTCTTT. Translated: CASGERMNTEAFF. This chain connects TRBV28 to TRBJ1-1; no firm D call. Trimming left V 9 bases short and J 0 bases short, with 11 bases between. CDR3 length: 13 amino acids. Germline CDR1 is MDHEN and CDR2 is SYDVKM.

This sequence joins TRBV7-7 and TRBJ2-2; the match to TRBD1 covers 7 bases. Germline V CDR1 and CDR2: SSHAT, FNYEAQ (reference sequence). The CDR3 is made up of 15 amino acids. After removal of 6 bases from V and 3 bases from J, the junction contained 7 bases not matched to a gene. This chain's CDR3 is CASSSDRADTGELFF. The DNA of the CDR3 is TGTGCCAGCAGTTCCGACAGGGCGGACACCGGGGAGCTGTTTTTT. The variable domain in full, with the rest retrieved from reference TRBV7-7 and TRBJ2-2, is GAGVSQSPRYKVTKRGQDVTLRCDPISSHATLYWYQQALGQGPEFLTYFNYEAQPDKSGLPSDRFSAERPEGSISTLTIQRTEQRDSAMYRCASSSDRADTGELFFGEGSRLTVL.